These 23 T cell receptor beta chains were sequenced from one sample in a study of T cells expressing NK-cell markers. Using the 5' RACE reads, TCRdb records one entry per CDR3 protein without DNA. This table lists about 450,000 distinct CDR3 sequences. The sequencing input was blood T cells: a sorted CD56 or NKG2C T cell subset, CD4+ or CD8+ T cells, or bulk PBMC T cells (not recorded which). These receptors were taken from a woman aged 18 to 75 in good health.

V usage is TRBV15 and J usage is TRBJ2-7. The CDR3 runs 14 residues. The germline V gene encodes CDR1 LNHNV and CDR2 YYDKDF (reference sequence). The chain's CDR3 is CATSRDPGTYEQYF.

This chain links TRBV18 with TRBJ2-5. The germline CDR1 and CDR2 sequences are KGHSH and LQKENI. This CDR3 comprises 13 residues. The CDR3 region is CASSPGVKETQYF.

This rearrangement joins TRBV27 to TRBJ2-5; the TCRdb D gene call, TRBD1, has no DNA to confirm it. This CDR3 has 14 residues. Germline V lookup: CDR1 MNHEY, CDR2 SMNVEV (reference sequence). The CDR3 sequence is CASSLTVSGETQYF.

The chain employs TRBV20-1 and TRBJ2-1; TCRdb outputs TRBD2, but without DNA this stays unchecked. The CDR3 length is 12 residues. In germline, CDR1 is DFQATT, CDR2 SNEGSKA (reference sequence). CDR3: CSARREGHEQFF.

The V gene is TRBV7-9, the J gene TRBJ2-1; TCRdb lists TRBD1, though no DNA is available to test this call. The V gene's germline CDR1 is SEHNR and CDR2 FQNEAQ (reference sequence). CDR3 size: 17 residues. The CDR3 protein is CASSTWTGGIPYNEQFF.

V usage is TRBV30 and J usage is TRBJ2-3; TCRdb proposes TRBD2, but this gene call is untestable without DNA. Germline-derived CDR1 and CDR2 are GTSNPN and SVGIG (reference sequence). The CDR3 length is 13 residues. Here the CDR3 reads CAWIMRATDTQYF.

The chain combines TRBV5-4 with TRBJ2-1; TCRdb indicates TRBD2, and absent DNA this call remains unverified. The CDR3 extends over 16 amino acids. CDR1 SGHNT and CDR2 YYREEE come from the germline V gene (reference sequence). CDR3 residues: CASSLGRETPYNEQFF.

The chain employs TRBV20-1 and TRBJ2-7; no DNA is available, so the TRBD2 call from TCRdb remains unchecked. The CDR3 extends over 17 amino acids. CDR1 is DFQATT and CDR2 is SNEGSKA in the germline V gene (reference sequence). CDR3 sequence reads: CSARVMRRLAGSYEQYF.

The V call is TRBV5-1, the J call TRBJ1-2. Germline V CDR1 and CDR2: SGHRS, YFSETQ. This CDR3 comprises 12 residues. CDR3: CASSFYTKGYTF.

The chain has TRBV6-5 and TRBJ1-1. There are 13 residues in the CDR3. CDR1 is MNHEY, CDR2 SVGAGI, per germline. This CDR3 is CASSYQENTEAFF.

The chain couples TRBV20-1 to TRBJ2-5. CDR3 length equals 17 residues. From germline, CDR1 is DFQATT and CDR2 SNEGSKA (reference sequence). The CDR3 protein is CSARDMTFGRLQETQYF.

CDR3 amino acids: CASSLSPGSSYNEQFF. The chain combines TRBV27 with TRBJ2-1. The CDR3 covers 16 residues. Germline lookup yields CDR1 MNHEY and CDR2 SMNVEV (reference sequence).

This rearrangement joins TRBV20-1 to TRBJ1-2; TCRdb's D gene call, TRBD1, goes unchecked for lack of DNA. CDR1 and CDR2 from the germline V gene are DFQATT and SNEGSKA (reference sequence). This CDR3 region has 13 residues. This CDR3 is CSANTLQGGGYTF.

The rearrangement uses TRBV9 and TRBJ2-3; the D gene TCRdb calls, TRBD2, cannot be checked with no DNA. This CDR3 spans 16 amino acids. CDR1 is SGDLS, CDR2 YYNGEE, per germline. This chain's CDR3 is CASSVGLRGGTDTQYF.

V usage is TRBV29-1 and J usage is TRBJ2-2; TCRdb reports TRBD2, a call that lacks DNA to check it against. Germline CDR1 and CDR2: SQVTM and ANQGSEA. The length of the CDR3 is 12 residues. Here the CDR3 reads CSVGEPTGELFF.

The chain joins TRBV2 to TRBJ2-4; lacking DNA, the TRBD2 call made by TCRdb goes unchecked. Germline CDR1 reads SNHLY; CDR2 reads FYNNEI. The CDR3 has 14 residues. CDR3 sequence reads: CASSPGTSVDIQYF.

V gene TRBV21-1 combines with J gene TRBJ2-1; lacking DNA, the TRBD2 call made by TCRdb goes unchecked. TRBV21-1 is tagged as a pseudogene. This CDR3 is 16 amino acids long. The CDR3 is CASSKTSGQSYNEQFF.

The chain's CDR3 is CASSRPAGNQPQHF. The gene calls are TRBV7-2 and TRBJ1-5; there is no DNA to check the TCRdb D call of TRBD1. The germline CDR1 and CDR2 sequences are SGHTA and FQGNSA. The CDR3 length is 14 residues.

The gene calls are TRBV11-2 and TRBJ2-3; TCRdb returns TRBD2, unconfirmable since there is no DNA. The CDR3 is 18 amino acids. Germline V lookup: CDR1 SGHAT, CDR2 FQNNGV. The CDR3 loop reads CASSSNIAGAGRSGTQYF.

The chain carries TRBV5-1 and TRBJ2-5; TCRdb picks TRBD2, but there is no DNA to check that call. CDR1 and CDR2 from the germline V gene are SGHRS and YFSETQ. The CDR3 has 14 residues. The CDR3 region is CASSSGGVVETQYF.

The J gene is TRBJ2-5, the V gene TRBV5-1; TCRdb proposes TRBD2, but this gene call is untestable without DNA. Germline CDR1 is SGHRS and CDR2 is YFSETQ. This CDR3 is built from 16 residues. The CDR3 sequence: CASSLGLAGFTETQYF.

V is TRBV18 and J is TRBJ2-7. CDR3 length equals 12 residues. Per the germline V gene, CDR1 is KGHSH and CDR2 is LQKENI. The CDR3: CASSPSVYEQYF. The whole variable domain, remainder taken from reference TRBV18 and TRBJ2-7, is NAGVMQNPRHLVRRRGQEARLRCSPMKGHSHVYWYRQLPEEGLKFMVYLQKENIIDESGMPKERFSAEFPKEGPSILRIQQVVRGDSAAYFCASSPSVYEQYFGPGTRLTVT.

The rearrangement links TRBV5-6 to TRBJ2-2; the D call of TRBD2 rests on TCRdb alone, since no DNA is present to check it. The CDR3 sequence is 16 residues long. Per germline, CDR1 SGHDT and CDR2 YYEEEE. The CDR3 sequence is CASSQTSGWDTGELFF.